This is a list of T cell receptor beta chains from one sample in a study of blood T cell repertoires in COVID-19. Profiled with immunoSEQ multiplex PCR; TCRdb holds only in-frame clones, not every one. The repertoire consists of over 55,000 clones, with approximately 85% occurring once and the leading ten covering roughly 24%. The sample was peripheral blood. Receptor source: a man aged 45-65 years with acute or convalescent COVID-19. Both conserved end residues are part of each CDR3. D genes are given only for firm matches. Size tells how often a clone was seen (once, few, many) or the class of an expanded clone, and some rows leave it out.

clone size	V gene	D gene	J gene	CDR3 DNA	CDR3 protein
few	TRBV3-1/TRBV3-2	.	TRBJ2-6	TGTGCCAGCAGCCCCGCCGGGGGTGGGGCCAACGTCCTGACTTTC	CASSPAGGGANVLTF
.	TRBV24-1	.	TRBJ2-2	TGTGCCACCAGTGGCACGTTGGGGGCTGGCGGGGAGCTGTTTTTT	CATSGTLGAGGELFF
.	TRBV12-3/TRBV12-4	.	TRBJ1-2	TGTGCCAGCAGTTTAAGCAGCGGCTATGGCTACACCTTC	CASSLSSGYGYTF
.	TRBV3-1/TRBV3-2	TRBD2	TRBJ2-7	TGTGCCAGCAGCCAAACTAGCGGGATCTCCTACGAGCAGTACTTC	CASSQTSGISYEQYF
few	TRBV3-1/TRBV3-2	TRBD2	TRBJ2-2	TGTGCCAGCAGCCAAGATCCAGCGGGGGCAACCGGGGAGCTGTTTTTT	CASSQDPAGATGELFF
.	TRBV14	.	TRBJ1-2	TGTGCCAGCAGCCAAGAAGCAGGGGACTATGGCTACACCTTC	CASSQEAGDYGYTF
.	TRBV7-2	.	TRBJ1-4	TGTGCCAGCAGGAACGGGCCCCTTGCTAGCGTAAATGAAAAACTGTTTTTT	CASRNGPLASVNEKLFF
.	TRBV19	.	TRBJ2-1	TGTGCCACCTCAAACCGGGACACCAACTCCTACAATGAGCAGTTCTTC	CATSNRDTNSYNEQFF
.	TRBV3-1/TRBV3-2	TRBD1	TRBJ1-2	TGTGCCAGCAGCCAAGAGGACAGGGGCTATGGCTACACCTTC	CASSQEDRGYGYTF
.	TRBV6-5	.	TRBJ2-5	TGTGCCAGCAGTTATGCCGGCGTGGGCAAGACCCAGTACTTC	CASSYAGVGKTQYF
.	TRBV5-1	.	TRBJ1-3	TGCGCCAGCAGCTCGGCGACAGGATCTGGAAACACCATATATTTT	CASSSATGSGNTIYF
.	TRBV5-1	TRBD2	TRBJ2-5	TGCGCCACCGCCTCGGCTAGCGGGGAGGGGGAGACCCAGTACTTC	CATASASGEGETQYF
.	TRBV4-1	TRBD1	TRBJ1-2	TGCGCCAGCAGACAGACAGGGGCGAACTATGGCTACACCTTC	CASRQTGANYGYTF
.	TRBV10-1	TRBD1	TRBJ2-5	TGCGCCAGCAGTTCCGGGACAGGGGCCCGCCAAGAGACCCAGTACTTC	CASSSGTGARQETQYF
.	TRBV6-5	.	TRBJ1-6	TGTGCCAGCAGTCATAGAACAGTAAAAGGTTCACCCCTCCACTTT	CASSHRTVKGSPLHF
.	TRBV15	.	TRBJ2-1	TGTGCCACCAGCAGAGATAACCAGGGGAGCGGAGATGAGCAGTTCTTC	CATSRDNQGSGDEQFF
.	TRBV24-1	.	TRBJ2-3	TGTGCCACCCCCGAGGAAGATACGCAGTATTTT	CATPEEDTQYF
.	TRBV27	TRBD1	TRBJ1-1	TGTGCCAGCAGTTTATCCGGGACAGGAGAAGCTTTCTTT	CASSLSGTGEAFF
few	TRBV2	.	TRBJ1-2	TGTGCCAGCAGTGACTCTGCCGCTACTTATGGCTACACCTTC	CASSDSAATYGYTF
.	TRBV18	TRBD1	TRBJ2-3	TGTGCCAGTTCCGAAATACAGGGGGGCACAGATACGCAGTATTTT	CASSEIQGGTDTQYF
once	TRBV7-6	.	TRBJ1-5	TGTGCCAGCAGCTTAGTGGACAGTTATCAGCCCCAGCATTTT	CASSLVDSYQPQHF
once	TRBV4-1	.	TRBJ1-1	TGCGCCAGCAGCCGACTGGACATACCCATGAACACTGAAGCTTTCTTT	CASSRLDIPMNTEAFF
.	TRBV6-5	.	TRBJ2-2	TGTGCCAGCAGTCCTGACTCCCAGGGCACCGGGGAGCTGTTTTTT	CASSPDSQGTGELFF
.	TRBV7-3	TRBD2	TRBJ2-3	TGTGCCAGCAGCGTACTAGCGGGGAACACAGATACGCAGTATTTT	CASSVLAGNTDTQYF
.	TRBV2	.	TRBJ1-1	TGTGCCAGCAGTAAAGACAGCGGTGATGCTTTCTTT	CASSKDSGDAFF
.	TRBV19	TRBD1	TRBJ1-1	TGTGCCAGTAGGCCTCAGGGGGTTCCTGAAGCTTTCTTT	CASRPQGVPEAFF
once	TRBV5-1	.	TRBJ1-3	TGCGCCAGCAGCTTAGCAGGGCCGGGCACCATATATTTT	CASSLAGPGTIYF
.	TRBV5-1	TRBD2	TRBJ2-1	TGCGCCAGCAGCCCTGGACCTAGCGGGGCAGGGGATGAGCAGTTCTTC	CASSPGPSGAGDEQFF
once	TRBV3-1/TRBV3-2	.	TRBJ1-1	TGTGCCAGCAGCCAAAACCTTTTACAGGGCAAAGCTTTCTTT	CASSQNLLQGKAFF
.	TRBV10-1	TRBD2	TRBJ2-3	TGCGCCAGCTCAAGCGGGGGGGACTTGGATACGCAGTATTTT	CASSSGGDLDTQYF
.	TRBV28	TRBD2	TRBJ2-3	TGTGCCAGCAGCAGACTAGCGGGGGGGCAAGATACGCAGTATTTT	CASSRLAGGQDTQYF
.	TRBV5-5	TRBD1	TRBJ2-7	TGTGCCAGCAGCTTGGGGTGGGACAGGGCCTACGAGCAGTACTTC	CASSLGWDRAYEQYF
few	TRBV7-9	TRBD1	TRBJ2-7	TGTGCCAGCAGCCCCCGGGACAGGGGGTTTTGGCAGTACTTC	CASSPRDRGFWQYF
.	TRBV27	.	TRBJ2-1	TGTGCCAGCAGTAGGGGTCTAGGTCCCATCTACAATGAGCAGTTCTTC	CASSRGLGPIYNEQFF
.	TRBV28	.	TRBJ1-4	TGTGCCAGCAGACCCTCCGGGAGTTCAAATGAAAAACTGTTTTTT	CASRPSGSSNEKLFF
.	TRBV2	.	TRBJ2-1	TGTGCCAGCAGCAGAACTCCGGGACAATACTACAATGAGCAGTTCTTC	CASSRTPGQYYNEQFF
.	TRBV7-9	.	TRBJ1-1	TGTGCCAGCAGCCATCCCGACAGCCCGAACACTGAAGCTTTCTTT	CASSHPDSPNTEAFF
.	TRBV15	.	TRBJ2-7	TGTGCCACAGGAGATATTTCCTACGAGCAGTACTTC	CATGDISYEQYF
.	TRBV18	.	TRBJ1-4	TGTGCCAGCTCACCCGGCGGGGATGAAAAACTGTTTTTT	CASSPGGDEKLFF
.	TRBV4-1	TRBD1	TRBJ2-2	TGCGCCAGCAGCGTTACAGGGGCCGGGGAGCTGTTTTTT	CASSVTGAGELFF
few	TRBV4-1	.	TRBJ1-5	TGCGCCAGCAGCCAAAGAGGGTCCAATCAGCCCCAGCATTTT	CASSQRGSNQPQHF
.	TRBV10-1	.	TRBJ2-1	TGCGCCAGCAGTGAGTCGCCAGGGCTCTACAATGAGCAGTTCTTC	CASSESPGLYNEQFF
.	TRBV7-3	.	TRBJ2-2	TGTGCCAGCAGCTCCACGGACACCGGGGAGCTGTTTTTT	CASSSTDTGELFF
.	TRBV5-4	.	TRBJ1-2	TGTGCCAGCAGCGGGCGGACAAGGGGGAACTATGGCTACACCTTC	CASSGRTRGNYGYTF
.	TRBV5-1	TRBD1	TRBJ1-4	TGCGCCAGCAGCCTGACAGGGAGAAGAAATGAAAAACTGTTTTTT	CASSLTGRRNEKLFF
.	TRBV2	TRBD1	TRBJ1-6	TGTGCCAGCAGTGTGTCAGGGGGGAATTCACCCCTCCACTTT	CASSVSGGNSPLHF
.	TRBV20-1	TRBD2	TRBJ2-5	TGCAGTGCTAGTCGTCTAGCGGGGGCAGAAGAGACCCAGTACTTC	CSASRLAGAEETQYF
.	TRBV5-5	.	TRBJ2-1	TGTGCCAGCAGCTTGACGGGGAACTCCTACAATGAGCAGTTCTTC	CASSLTGNSYNEQFF
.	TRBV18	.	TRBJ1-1	TGTGCCAGCTCACCAGAGGGGGACACTGAAGCTTTCTTT	CASSPEGDTEAFF
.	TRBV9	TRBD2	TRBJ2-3	TGTGCCAGCAGCGTCGGACTAGCGGGGGGGGATACGCAGTATTTT	CASSVGLAGGDTQYF